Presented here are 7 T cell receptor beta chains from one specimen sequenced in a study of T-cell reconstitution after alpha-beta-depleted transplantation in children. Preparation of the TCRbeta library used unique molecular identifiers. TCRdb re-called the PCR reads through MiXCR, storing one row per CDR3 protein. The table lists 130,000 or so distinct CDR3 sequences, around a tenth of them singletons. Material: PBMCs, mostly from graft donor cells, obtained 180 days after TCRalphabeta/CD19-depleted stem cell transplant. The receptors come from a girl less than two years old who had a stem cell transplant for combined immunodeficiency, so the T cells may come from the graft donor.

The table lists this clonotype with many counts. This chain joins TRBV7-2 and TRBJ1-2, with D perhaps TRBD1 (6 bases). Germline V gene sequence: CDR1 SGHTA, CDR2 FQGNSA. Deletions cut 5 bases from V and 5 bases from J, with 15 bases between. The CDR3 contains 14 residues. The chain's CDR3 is CASSPGGQKYGYTF. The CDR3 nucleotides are TGTGCCAGCAGCCCCGGCGGACAGAAATATGGCTACACCTTC.

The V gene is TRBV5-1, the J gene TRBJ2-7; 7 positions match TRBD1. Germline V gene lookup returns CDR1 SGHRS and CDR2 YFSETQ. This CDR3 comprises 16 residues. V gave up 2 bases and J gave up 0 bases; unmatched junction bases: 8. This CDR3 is CASSLRTGDSSYEQYF. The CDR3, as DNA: TGCGCCAGCAGCTTACGGACAGGCGATAGCTCCTACGAGCAGTACTTC. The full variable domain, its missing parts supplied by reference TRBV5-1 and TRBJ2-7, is KAGVTQTPRYLIKTRGQQVTLSCSPISGHRSVSWYQQTPGQGLQFLFEYFSETQRNKGNFPGRFSGRQFSNSRSEMNVSTLELGDSALYLCASSLRTGDSSYEQYFGPGTRLTVT.

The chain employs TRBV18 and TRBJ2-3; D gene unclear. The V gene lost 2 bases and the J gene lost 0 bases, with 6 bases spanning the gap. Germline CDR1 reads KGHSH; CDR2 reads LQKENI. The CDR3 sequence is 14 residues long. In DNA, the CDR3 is TGTGCCAGCTCACCAACTCCCAGCACAGATACGCAGTATTTT. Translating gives CASSPTPSTDTQYF.

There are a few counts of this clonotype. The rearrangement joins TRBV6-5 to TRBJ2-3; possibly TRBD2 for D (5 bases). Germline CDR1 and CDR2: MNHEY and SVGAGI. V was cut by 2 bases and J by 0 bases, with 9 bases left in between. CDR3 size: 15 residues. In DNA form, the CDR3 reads TGTGCCAGCAGTTACCTAAGCGGAAGCACAGATACGCAGTATTTT. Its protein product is CASSYLSGSTDTQYF.

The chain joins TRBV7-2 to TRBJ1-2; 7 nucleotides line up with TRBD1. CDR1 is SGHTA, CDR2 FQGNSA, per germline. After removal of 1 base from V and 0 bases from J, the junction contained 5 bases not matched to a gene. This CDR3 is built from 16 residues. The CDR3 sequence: CASSLVRTGPNYGYTF. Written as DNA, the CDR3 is TGTGCCAGCAGCTTAGTCAGGACAGGACCTAACTATGGCTACACCTTC.

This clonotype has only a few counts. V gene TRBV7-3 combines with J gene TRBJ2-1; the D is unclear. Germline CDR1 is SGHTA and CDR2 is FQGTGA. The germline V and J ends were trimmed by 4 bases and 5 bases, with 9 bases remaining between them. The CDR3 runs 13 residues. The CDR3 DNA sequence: TGTGCCAGCAGCTCCCTCAGCCACAATGAGCAGTTCTTC. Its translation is CASSSLSHNEQFF.

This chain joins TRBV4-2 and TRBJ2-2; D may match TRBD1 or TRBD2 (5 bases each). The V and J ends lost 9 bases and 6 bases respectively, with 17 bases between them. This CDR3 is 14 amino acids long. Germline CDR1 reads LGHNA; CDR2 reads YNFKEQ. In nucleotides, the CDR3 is TGTGCCAGGGGCCCGGGGCTCCCCGCCGGGGAGCTGTTTTTT. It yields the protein CARGPGLPAGELFF.